The 24 T cell receptor beta chains below were found in one sample sequenced in a study of T-cell memory formation after mild COVID-19. TCRdb reanalysed the 5' RACE reads using MiXCR and keeps one entry per CDR3 protein. The sample holds fewer than 60,000 distinct CDR3 sequences, 25% to 35% seen once. Sequencing was carried out using PBMCs or a T cell subset sorted from them (not recorded which). The receptors derive from a man younger than 35 who had mild COVID-19 (a few samples of this study predate the infection). Cell type and time point are not known.

The chain combines TRBV4-3 with TRBJ2-1; 9 nucleotides line up with TRBD2. The CDR3 has 16 residues. Germline CDR1 is LGHNA and CDR2 is YSLEER. After removal of 3 bases from V and 2 bases from J, the junction contained 5 bases not matched to a gene. CDR3 residues: CASSQNLAGTYNEQFF. CDR3 in DNA: TGCGCCAGCAGCCAGAATCTAGCGGGGACCTACAATGAGCAGTTCTTC.

This clonotype came up many times. V gene TRBV12-3 or TRBV12-4 combines with J gene TRBJ2-7; 11 bases are a match to TRBD1. Losses at the gene ends were 4 bases for V and 3 bases for J; bases not matched to a gene: 2. There are 14 residues in the CDR3. The CDR3 bases are TGTGCCAGCAGTTCGGGGACAGGGGGCTACGAGCAGTACTTC. Translation: CASSSGTGGYEQYF.

The chain carries TRBV6-6 and TRBJ2-2; tentatively, D is TRBD2 (6 bases). Per the germline V gene, CDR1 is MNHNY and CDR2 is SVGAGI (reference sequence). Trimming removed 5 bases from V and 8 bases from J, with 18 bases in between. The CDR3 is 15 residues long. CDR3 loop: CASSHGGRATGELFF. The CDR3 nucleotides read TGTGCCAGCAGTCACGGGGGAAGGGCCACGGGGGAGCTGTTTTTT.

This sequence joins TRBV13 and TRBJ2-5; 13 nucleotides match TRBD2. After removal of 4 bases from V and 6 bases from J, the junction contained 11 bases not matched to a gene. CDR1 and CDR2 (germline): PRHDT, FYEKMQ (reference sequence). The CDR3 length is 17 residues. The CDR3 coding sequence is TGTGCCAGCAGCTCGTCGACTAGCGGGGGGTCCTCCAAGACCCAGTACTTC. Amino acid sequence: CASSSSTSGGSSKTQYF.

This clonotype was seen a handful of times. The chain couples TRBV10-3 to TRBJ2-7; 7 nucleotides line up with TRBD2. Per germline, CDR1 ENHRY and CDR2 SYGVKD. V lost 6 bases and J lost 0; bases outside the gene matches: 2. There are 13 residues in the CDR3. The CDR3 sequence is CAIRSGGSYEQYV. Written as DNA, the CDR3 is TGTGCCATCAGGTCGGGGGGCTCCTACGAGCAGTACGTC.

The chain recombines TRBV19 with TRBJ2-1; D gene unclear. This CDR3 spans 13 amino acids. Germline V CDR1 and CDR2: LNHDA, SQIVND (reference sequence). V was cut by 4 bases and J by 8 bases, with 12 bases left in between. DNA of the CDR3: TGTGCCAGTAGTAGGCGGTCTACGGATGAGCAGTTCTTC. Its translation is CASSRRSTDEQFF.

This clonotype turned up a few times. The chain recombines TRBV5-1 with TRBJ1-1; the D is unclear. CDR3 length: 15 residues. From germline, CDR1 is SGHRS and CDR2 YFSETQ. Trimming took 0 bases from V and 2 from J, leaving 11 bases between them. CDR3 nucleotide sequence: TGCGCCAGCAGCTTGGGAGGACCCCAAAACACTGAAGCTTTCTTT. This translates into CASSLGGPQNTEAFF.

This clonotype was seen a few times. This chain uses TRBV4-3 with TRBJ2-7, with 7 bases identical to TRBD1. J gave up 0 bases and V 4 bases, and 6 bases lay outside the gene matches. CDR3 length: 15 residues. CDR1 LGHNA and CDR2 YSLEER come from the germline V gene. CDR3 loop: CASSPWDSGSYEQYF. The DNA for the CDR3 is TGCGCCAGCAGCCCCTGGGACAGTGGCTCCTACGAGCAGTACTTC.

This clonotype was seen a few times. This chain connects TRBV27 to TRBJ2-3; TRBD2 might be the D (5 bases). V lost 3 bases to trimming and J lost 5 bases, with 9 bases between them. In germline, CDR1 is MNHEY, CDR2 SMNVEV (reference sequence). The CDR3 extends over 13 amino acids. The CDR3 nucleotides are TGTGCCAGCAGTTTGTACCGGGGAGATACGCAGTATTTT. It yields the protein CASSLYRGDTQYF.

DNA of the CDR3: TGTGCCAGTAGTGCAACCGGGGCCAGGGATAGAGCTTTCTTT. Translated, it gives CASSATGARDRAFF. The chain links TRBV19 to TRBJ1-1, with D possibly TRBD1 on 5 matching bases. The CDR3 covers 14 residues. Trimming cost V 5 bases and J 10 bases, with 20 bases left between them. The V gene's germline CDR1 is LNHDA and CDR2 SQIVND (reference sequence).

This clonotype came up a few times. This chain joins TRBV7-9 and TRBJ1-1, with TRBD1 matching over 7 bases. The CDR3 loop spans 16 amino acids. Germline trimming cut 8 bases from V and 6 bases from J; bases unmatched to any gene: 18. Germline-derived CDR1 and CDR2 are SEHNR and FQNEAQ (reference sequence). CDR3 coding DNA: TGTGCCAGCCATGATGGTGACAGGGCTGAGCTGCCTGAAGCTTTCTTT. Protein: CASHDGDRAELPEAFF.

This clonotype was seen only a few times. The chain carries TRBV7-2 and TRBJ2-3; 10 bases line up with TRBD1. Germline CDR1 is SGHTA and CDR2 is FQGNSA. Losses at the gene ends were 5 bases for V and 2 bases for J; bases not matched to a gene: 4. The CDR3 spans 15 residues. Here the CDR3 DNA reads TGTGCCAGCAGCGCCGGGACAGGGGCCACAGATACGCAGTATTTT. Translating it yields CASSAGTGATDTQYF. The full variable domain, with the rest looked up from reference TRBV7-2 and TRBJ2-3, is GAGVSQSPSNKVTEKGKDVELRCDPISGHTALYWYRQSLGQGLEFLIYFQGNSAPDKSGLPSDRFSAERTGGSVSTLTIQRTQQEDSAVYLCASSAGTGATDTQYFGPGTRLTVL.

This clonotype was seen only a few times. This chain joins TRBV12-3 or TRBV12-4 and TRBJ2-5; no clear D. Trimming pared 6 bases from V and 5 bases from J, leaving 13 bases between. The CDR3 has 13 amino acids. The CDR3 here is CASRNPKWETQYF. The CDR3 bases are TGTGCCAGCAGAAACCCAAAGTGGGAGACCCAGTACTTC.

In its sample, this clonotype was seen once. The gene calls are TRBV6-5 and TRBJ2-5, with 7 bases identical to TRBD2. Per germline, CDR1 MNHEY and CDR2 SVGAGI. J was trimmed by 3 bases and V by 6 bases; bases with no gene match: 4. The CDR3 runs to 13 residues. This chain's CDR3 is CASRPTSEETQYF. The CDR3 region has the DNA TGTGCCAGCAGACCTACTAGCGAAGAGACCCAGTACTTC.

This clonotype was seen only a few times. The rearrangement joins TRBV7-6 to TRBJ2-3, with 7 nucleotides matching TRBD1. The junction had 4 bases not matched to a gene; V was cut back by 5 bases and J by 5 bases. Germline V gene data show CDR1 as SGHVS and CDR2 as FNYEAQ. This CDR3 is 13 amino acids long. In nucleotides, the CDR3 is TGTGCCAGCAGCCTAACAGGGGTAGATACGCAGTATTTT. Translation: CASSLTGVDTQYF.

The chain uses TRBV29-1 and TRBJ1-2; tentatively, D is TRBD1 (5 bases). Germline CDR1 and CDR2: SQVTM and ANQGSEA. Trimming took off 4 bases at V and 4 bases at J, with 10 bases between the two ends. This CDR3 comprises 12 residues. CDR3 amino acids: CSVVYGGYGYTF. The CDR3 DNA reads TGCAGCGTTGTCTACGGGGGCTATGGCTACACCTTC. The whole variable domain, filled in from reference TRBV29-1 and TRBJ1-2, reads SAVISQKPSRDICQRGTSLTIQCQVDSQVTMMFWYRQQPGQSLTLIATANQGSEATYESGFVIDKFPISRPNLTFSTLTVSNMSPEDSSIYLCSVVYGGYGYTFGSGTRLTVV.

This clonotype was counted a few times. The chain combines TRBV4-3 with TRBJ2-3; D is unresolved. V was pared by 5 bases and J by 0 bases, with 12 bases between. This CDR3 spans 15 amino acids. The V gene's germline CDR1 is LGHNA and CDR2 YSLEER. The CDR3 bases are TGCGCCAGCAGCAGGTACTATTCTAGCACAGATACGCAGTATTTT. It translates to CASSRYYSSTDTQYF.

This clonotype was detected only a few times. This chain connects TRBV12-3 or TRBV12-4 to TRBJ2-3; D is perhaps TRBD2 (5 bases). The CDR3 totals 13 residues. V gave up 5 bases and J gave up 1 base, with 7 bases separating them. The CDR3 nucleotides read TGTGCCAGCAGTCACGGGGGCACAGATACGCAGTATTTT. Translation: CASSHGGTDTQYF.

The V call is TRBV12-3 or TRBV12-4, the J call TRBJ2-3; 7 nucleotides match TRBD2. The length of the CDR3 is 14 residues. Trimming removed 7 bases from V and 6 bases from J; junction bases left unmatched: 10. The CDR3 here is CASTWVLALDTQYF. The CDR3 DNA follows: TGTGCCAGCACCTGGGTACTAGCGCTTGATACGCAGTATTTT.

V is TRBV13 and J is TRBJ1-3; TRBD1 aligns across 11 bases. This CDR3 contains 16 residues. Germline V CDR1 and CDR2: PRHDT, FYEKMQ (reference sequence). V gave up 3 bases and J gave up 3 bases; unmatched junction bases: 4. CDR3 in amino acids: CASSLGQGEFGNTIYF. For the CDR3, the DNA is TGTGCCAGCAGCTTGGGACAGGGGGAATTTGGAAACACCATATATTTT.

The count of this clonotype is one. The chain combines TRBV12-3 or TRBV12-4 with TRBJ2-3; TRBD2 agrees at 7 bases. J lost 4 bases, V lost 5 bases, and 12 bases had no gene match. This CDR3 comprises 16 residues. The CDR3 is CASSPRLWGGSDTQYF. CDR3 sequence (DNA): TGTGCCAGCAGTCCACGACTTTGGGGGGGATCAGATACGCAGTATTTT.

This clonotype was seen a handful of times. This chain joins TRBV29-1 and TRBJ2-1, with 13 nucleotides matching TRBD2. CDR3 length equals 17 residues. Germline V gene lookup returns CDR1 SQVTM and CDR2 ANQGSEA. Trimming at V came to 3 bases and at J to 4 bases, leaving 9 bases not matched to a gene. The CDR3 region has the DNA TGCAGCGTTGATGGACTAGCGGGGGAGGCTCGGTACAATGAGCAGTTCTTC. As protein: CSVDGLAGEARYNEQFF.

The chain combines TRBV20-1 with TRBJ2-7; 7 bases map to TRBD1. The length of the CDR3 is 14 residues. Trimming took 3 bases from V and 0 from J; bases not matched to a gene: 5. The V gene's germline CDR1 is DFQATT and CDR2 SNEGSKA (reference sequence). CDR3 bases: TGCAGTGCTAGGAACAGGGGTGGCTCCTACGAGCAGTACGTC. Protein sequence: CSARNRGGSYEQYV.

The V call is TRBV19, the J call TRBJ1-5; no clear D. The length of the CDR3 is 16 residues. The ends were cut back, 3 bases at V and 2 bases at J, with 14 bases in the middle. Germline V gene lookup returns CDR1 LNHDA and CDR2 SQIVND (reference sequence). CDR3 protein: CASSIIWEAGNQPQHF. The CDR3 nucleotides read TGTGCCAGTAGTATCATATGGGAAGCGGGCAATCAGCCCCAGCATTTT.